The clone carrying this TCR beta chain was seen a few times. Its antigen is not identified. In the ophthalmopathy cohort, Clinical Activity Score was at least 3, NOSPECS grade at least 4, and duration under 3 months. The data stem from a study of T cells in Graves' hyperthyroidism and ophthalmopathy. Study-wide findings and caveats: Separation of ophthalmopathy from stable hyperthyroidism was achieved by a 13 V-J model. A median roughly 6.6 months before onset, the model predicted ophthalmopathy.

Using RNA transcripts as the source, TCR beta CDR3 regions were amplified. Primed by the HTBI set, a first-round RT-PCR was run on the TCR CDR3. One entry per CDR3 protein, called by TCRdb with MiXCR from the multiplex PCR reads. The sample comprises about half a million distinct CDR3 sequences, approximately 22% of which are singletons, and approximately 49% rests with the top ten. With 6 bases removed from V and 0 bases from J, the gap between germline ends came to 9 bases. This CDR3 spans 14 amino acids. Sequencing input: blood. The gene calls are TRBV12-3 or TRBV12-4 and TRBJ1-3; D uncertain. This clonotype was obtained from a woman aged 70-85 years with Graves' ophthalmopathy. CDR3: CASRDRYSGNTIYF. The CDR3 DNA sequence: TGTGCCAGCAGGGACCGCTACTCTGGAAACACCATATATTTT.